What follows are 23 T cell receptor beta chains derived from one specimen sequenced in a study of human T cells and chemical hapten exposure. Stated time point: healthy volunteer bleed at 6 weeks. Researchers extracted total RNA from unfractionated whole blood. TCRdb ran MiXCR on the RACE reads and lists one entry per CDR3 protein. The table lists roughly 71,000 distinct CDR3 sequences, under 7.5% of them singletons. Sequenced material: whole blood. The receptors were gathered from a female donor in good health. Some clones in this sample may be carry-over from other donors' samples.

This clonotype was seen more than once but under ten times. DNA for the CDR3: TGTGCCAGCACTCGGACAGGGGCATCCGGGGAGCTGTTTTTT. It encodes CASTRTGASGELFF. The chain couples TRBV6-1 to TRBJ2-2; 9 bases line up with TRBD1. The CDR3 runs 14 residues. Per the germline V gene, CDR1 is MNHNS and CDR2 is SASEGT. V trimming: 7 bases; J trimming: 6 bases; junction bases outside the gene matches: 6.

This clonotype was recorded at least ten times. V is TRBV6-5 and J is TRBJ2-7; D possibly uses TRBD1 or TRBD2 (7 bases each). CDR3 length: 14 amino acids. Trimming took off 6 bases at V and 3 bases at J, with 15 bases between the two ends. Germline lookup yields CDR1 MNHEY and CDR2 SVGAGI. CDR3: CASRESGGGYEQYF. The CDR3 region has the DNA TGTGCCAGCAGGGAATCAGGGGGGGGCTACGAGCAGTACTTC.

The rearrangement uses TRBV3-1 and TRBJ2-5; 8 bases map to TRBD1. The CDR3 consists of 14 residues. Germline CDR1 and CDR2: LGHDT and YNNKEL (reference sequence). J lost 6 bases, V lost 3 bases, and 6 bases had no gene match. CDR3 bases: TGTGCCAGCAGCCACGGAACAGGGGGGAAGACCCAGTACTTC. This translates into CASSHGTGGKTQYF.

Many counts were recorded for this clonotype. The CDR3 DNA reads as TGTGCCAGCAGTTTCCCTAGCGTCCCTGGGATGGATGAGCAGTTCTTC. Its translation is CASSFPSVPGMDEQFF. The V gene is TRBV12-3 or TRBV12-4, the J gene TRBJ2-1, with D possibly TRBD2 on 6 matching bases. The CDR3 has 16 residues. V lost 3 bases and J 8 bases, leaving 20 bases between the germline ends.

The chain joins TRBV2 to TRBJ1-2; TRBD1 is a possible D gene (5 bases). Trimming shortened V by 4 bases and J by 4 bases, and 19 bases separated the two germline ends. CDR3 length: 16 residues. The germline V gene encodes CDR1 SNHLY and CDR2 FYNNEI. For the CDR3, the DNA is TGTGCCAGCAGTGGCCCCATACTGGGGGTCCCCTATGGCTACACCTTC. This translates into CASSGPILGVPYGYTF.

The chain uses TRBV29-1 and TRBJ1-2; D may be TRBD1 (6 bases). CDR1 and CDR2 (germline): SQVTM, ANQGSEA. Trimming pared 4 bases from V and 2 bases from J, leaving 11 bases between. The CDR3 length is 13 residues. The CDR3 is CSVGGGANYGYTF. The CDR3 DNA follows: TGCAGCGTTGGAGGGGGGGCGAACTATGGCTACACCTTC. The entire variable domain, with the rest obtained from reference TRBV29-1 and TRBJ1-2, is as follows: SAVISQKPSRDICQRGTSLTIQCQVDSQVTMMFWYRQQPGQSLTLIATANQGSEATYESGFVIDKFPISRPNLTFSTLTVSNMSPEDSSIYLCSVGGGANYGYTFGSGTRLTVV.

This clonotype has more than one count but fewer than ten. The genes are TRBV2 and TRBJ2-5; the D is unclear. This CDR3 region has 14 residues. The germline CDR1 and CDR2 sequences are SNHLY and FYNNEI. V was pared by 3 bases and J by 1 base, with 9 bases between. The CDR3 DNA sequence: TGTGCCAGCAGTGAGAACTTATCCCAAGAGACCCAGTACTTC. The encoded protein is CASSENLSQETQYF.

The chain uses TRBV29-1 and TRBJ2-3; D not resolved. The CDR3 is made up of 14 amino acids. Germline-derived CDR1 and CDR2 are SQVTM and ANQGSEA. Trimming took 5 bases from V and 3 from J, leaving 15 bases between them. CDR3 DNA: TGCAGCGTTAAGGGCCGCGGTGGTACAGATACGCAGTATTTT. Amino acid sequence: CSVKGRGGTDTQYF.

This clonotype was detected ten times or more. The V gene is TRBV20-1, the J gene TRBJ2-3, with D perhaps TRBD2 (5 bases). The CDR3 runs 16 residues. Trimming stripped 3 bases from V and 5 bases from J, with 21 bases between. CDR1 and CDR2 from the germline V gene are DFQATT and SNEGSKA (reference sequence). Written as DNA, the CDR3 is TGCAGTGCTAGTATGGTACCCTTCATAGAGGGAGATACGCAGTATTTT. Residues: CSASMVPFIEGDTQYF.

V is TRBV12-3 or TRBV12-4 and J is TRBJ1-1; a weak D match, TRBD1 (5 bases). Trimming took 1 base from V and 6 from J, leaving 9 bases between them. CDR3 size: 13 residues. The CDR3 DNA reads TGTGCCAGCAGTTTAGAATGGGACGCTGAAGCTTTCTTT. As protein: CASSLEWDAEAFF.

This clonotype was recorded at least ten times. In DNA, the CDR3 is TGTGCCACCAATCAGGAAAGCCACACCGGGGAGCTGTTTTTT. Its translation: CATNQESHTGELFF. The chain couples TRBV15 to TRBJ2-2; D uncertain. CDR3 length equals 14 residues. Germline loops: CDR1 LNHNV, CDR2 YYDKDF (reference sequence). The V gene lost 7 bases and the J gene lost 3 bases, with 12 bases spanning the gap.

This clonotype was detected ten times or more. V gene TRBV7-6 combines with J gene TRBJ1-1, with D perhaps TRBD1 (5 bases). This CDR3 region has 16 residues. CDR1 SGHVS and CDR2 FNYEAQ come from the germline V gene. V dropped 0 bases and J dropped 0 bases, with 11 bases sitting between them. CDR3 nucleotide sequence: TGTGCCAGCAGCTTAGCGTTCAGGGCAATGAACACTGAAGCTTTCTTT. This codes for CASSLAFRAMNTEAFF.

The rearrangement joins TRBV19 to TRBJ1-3; D gene uncertain. V shed 5 bases and J shed 0 bases, with 8 bases lying between them. Germline V lookup: CDR1 LNHDA, CDR2 SQIVND (reference sequence). This CDR3 is built from 14 residues. CDR3 nucleotide sequence: TGTGCCAGTAGTCGCATCAACTCTGGAAACACCATATATTTT. Translation gives CASSRINSGNTIYF.

This clonotype appeared many times. The CDR3 spells CASSPWGYEQFF. As DNA, the CDR3 is TGTGCCAGCAGCCCCTGGGGGTATGAGCAGTTCTTC. This rearrangement joins TRBV3-1 to TRBJ2-1, with D perhaps TRBD1 or TRBD2 (5 bases each). Per germline, CDR1 LGHDT and CDR2 YNNKEL (reference sequence). CDR3 size: 12 residues. Trimming removed 4 bases from V and 8 bases from J, with 9 bases in between.

A few counts support this clonotype. This chain joins TRBV5-8 and TRBJ2-3; no reliable D call. V lost 2 bases and J 8 bases, leaving 3 bases between the germline ends. Germline lookup yields CDR1 SGHTS and CDR2 YDEGEE. The CDR3 consists of 10 residues. DNA of the CDR3: TGTGCCAGCAGCTTTGGTACGCAGTATTTT. It yields the protein CASSFGTQYF.

This clonotype occurred a few times. The rearrangement joins TRBV4-1 to TRBJ1-5; tentative D call: TRBD1 (6 bases). V was shortened by 1 base and J by 3 bases, with 13 bases between the two germline ends. This CDR3 is built from 16 residues. The germline V gene has CDR1 MGHRA and CDR2 YSYEKL. CDR3 in amino acids: CASSQGRGQLNQPQHF. The CDR3, as DNA: TGCGCCAGCAGCCAAGGCAGGGGCCAACTCAATCAGCCCCAGCATTTT.

This clonotype was counted at least ten times. The V call is TRBV6-5, the J call TRBJ2-2; 10 nucleotides align to TRBD1. Germline assignment: CDR1 MNHEY and CDR2 SVGAGI. Trimming removed 2 bases from V and 1 base from J; junction bases left unmatched: 1. This CDR3 has 16 residues. This CDR3 is CASSYGQGGNTGELFF. DNA of the CDR3: TGTGCCAGCAGTTACGGACAGGGGGGGAACACCGGGGAGCTGTTTTTT.

The rearrangement joins TRBV7-8 to TRBJ2-5; unclear D gene. The CDR3 extends over 15 amino acids. Germline V gene sequence: CDR1 SGHVS, CDR2 FQNEAQ. V was cut by 0 bases and J by 1 base, with 9 bases left in between. The CDR3 nucleotides read TGTGCCAGCAGCTTAGCGCGGCTGCTCCAAGAGACCCAGTACTTC. This translates into CASSLARLLQETQYF.

This clonotype was recorded at least ten times. This rearrangement joins TRBV7-8 to TRBJ1-6; no clear D gene. The V and J ends lost 5 bases and 6 bases respectively, with 11 bases between them. Germline V lookup: CDR1 SGHVS, CDR2 FQNEAQ. The CDR3 contains 14 residues. For the CDR3, the DNA is TGTGCCAGCAGCCTACTTACGCCTAATTCACCCCTCCACTTT. It codes for CASSLLTPNSPLHF. The entire variable domain, with the rest obtained from reference TRBV7-8 and TRBJ1-6, is as follows: GAGVSQSPRYKVAKRGQDVALRCDPISGHVSLFWYQQALGQGPEFLTYFQNEAQLDKSGLPSDRFFAERPEGSVSTLKIQRTQQEDSAVYLCASSLLTPNSPLHFGNGTRLTVT.

The chain has TRBV12-3 or TRBV12-4 and TRBJ2-5, with TRBD2 identical over 7 bases. Trimming at V came to 6 bases and at J to 2 bases, leaving 9 bases not matched to a gene. CDR3 length equals 15 residues. For the CDR3, the DNA is TGTGCCAGCAGGCTCCGGGGGGAGTCACAAGAGACCCAGTACTTC. This gives the protein CASRLRGESQETQYF.

Ten or more counts support this clonotype. This chain links TRBV20-1 with TRBJ2-7; tentatively, D is TRBD2 (6 bases). V was cut by 2 bases and J by 1 base, with 9 bases left in between. The CDR3 spans 13 residues. Germline CDR1 and CDR2: DFQATT and SNEGSKA (reference sequence). The CDR3 sequence: CSARRSGSYEQYF. In nucleotides, the CDR3 is TGCAGTGCTAGAAGGAGCGGGTCCTACGAGCAGTACTTC.

CDR3 sequence: CASSPHRAEAFF. In DNA, the CDR3 is TGTGCCAGCAGCCCCCACAGGGCTGAAGCTTTCTTT. The chain links TRBV11-1 to TRBJ1-1, with D possibly TRBD1 on 6 matching bases. Trimming stripped 5 bases from V and 6 bases from J, with 10 bases between. Germline-derived CDR1 and CDR2 are SGHAT and FQDESV (reference sequence). This CDR3 has 12 residues.

This clonotype was observed at least ten times. The chain is built from TRBV29-1 and TRBJ2-1; 8 nucleotides match TRBD2. CDR3 length: 16 residues. J lost 4 bases, V lost 4 bases, and 12 bases had no gene match. Per the germline V gene, CDR1 is SQVTM and CDR2 is ANQGSEA. For the CDR3, the DNA is TGCAGCGTTGTGGGGGGATTAGCGGGACTTTACAATGAGCAGTTCTTC. Its translation: CSVVGGLAGLYNEQFF.